The 8 T cell receptor beta chains given below trace back to one sample, sequenced in a study of T cell clusters in autoimmune cytopenias. TRB was amplified from 250 ng of peripheral blood genomic DNA per sample. One tube held mixed TRB-A and TRB-B primer pools for touch-down PCR. No DNA is given; TCRdb re-called the multiplex PCR reads and lists each CDR3 protein once. The sample shows around 4,800 distinct CDR3 sequences, and around 17% sits with its ten largest clones. The sample was peripheral blood. All receptors come from a human donor with an autoimmune cytopenia or autoimmune hepatitis (not recorded which).

The chain uses TRBV10-3 and TRBJ1-1; lacking DNA, the TRBD1 call made by TCRdb goes unchecked. The CDR3 extends over 13 amino acids. The V gene's germline CDR1 is ENHRY and CDR2 SYGVKD. This CDR3 reads CAISEGTGGRAFF.

This clonotype shows up as medium-sized by frequency. The rearrangement uses TRBV30 and TRBJ1-5. Germline-derived CDR1 and CDR2 are GTSNPN and SVGIG (reference sequence). This CDR3 region has 13 residues. This chain's CDR3 is CAWDTSRDQPQHF. Supplemented by reference TRBV30 and TRBJ1-5, the full variable domain reads SQTIHQWPATLVQPVGSPLSLECTVEGTSNPNLYWYRQAAGRGLQLLFYSVGIGQISSEVPQNLSASRPQDRQFILSSKKLLLSDSGFYLCAWDTSRDQPQHFGDGTRLSIL.

The rearrangement joins TRBV12-3 or TRBV12-4 to TRBJ1-3; TCRdb reports TRBD1, a call that lacks DNA to check it against. This CDR3 is 16 amino acids long. The CDR3 reads CASSFPGAAAGNTIYF.

According to its frequency, this clonotype is medium-sized (0.01 to 0.1%). This chain joins TRBV12-3 or TRBV12-4 and TRBJ2-7; TCRdb selects TRBD2, and the lack of DNA leaves this call unchecked. The CDR3 has 14 residues. The CDR3 here is CASRTSGSSYEQYF.

This clonotype is called medium-sized based on its frequency. This sequence joins TRBV6-2 or TRBV6-3 and TRBJ1-1; TCRdb selects TRBD1, and the lack of DNA leaves this call unchecked. Germline assignment: CDR1 MNHEY and CDR2 SVGEGT. This CDR3 is 13 amino acids long. The CDR3 loop is CASSRGTATEAFF.

This chain connects TRBV12-3 or TRBV12-4 to TRBJ1-2; TCRdb reports TRBD1, a call that lacks DNA to check it against. The CDR3 covers 14 residues. CDR3 loop: CASSLDRGPYGYTF.

The CDR3 protein is CASRRRGGGGYGYTF. V is TRBV6-6 and J is TRBJ1-2. CDR3 size: 15 residues. In germline, CDR1 is MNHNY, CDR2 SVGAGI (reference sequence).

This clonotype is labeled medium-sized (0.01 to 0.1%) based on frequency. The chain is built from TRBV5-1 and TRBJ2-1; checking the TCRdb D call of TRBD1 is not possible without DNA. This CDR3 spans 11 amino acids. Germline V lookup: CDR1 SGHRS, CDR2 YFSETQ. This CDR3 is CASSGGQTQFF.